The clone carrying this T cell receptor beta chain was seen a handful of times. Its antigen is still unknown. The gene symbols are mouse symbols. The CDR3 extends 4 residues past the end of the read, so its final part is completed from the germline J gene. Extracted from the samples, RNA was reverse transcribed into cDNA to serve as the sequencing template. Using immunoSEQ multiplex PCR, the repertoire was profiled, and TCRdb retains in-frame clones only, with some absent. The sample shows about 120,000 clones, no singletons; the ten largest hold roughly a fifth. J gave up 0 bases and V 4 bases, and 2 bases lay outside the gene matches. This CDR3 is built from 15 residues. CDR1 is FNHDT, CDR2 SITEND, per germline (reference sequence). The sample belongs to a study of CD8+ T cells in alopecia areata. Regarding the study as a whole: Scalp specimens additionally yield sequences from normal skin's resident alphabeta T cells. In lesional scalp, particularly from alopecia totalis/universalis, clonality was higher than in normal scalp.

V and J are TRBV19 and TRBJ2-2; 8 nucleotides line up with TRBD2. The specimen was lesional skin. The receptor was derived from a C3H/HeJ mouse with alopecia areata. The strain is characterized by the MHC haplotype H2-k. The sequenced part of the CDR3 DNA is TGTGCCAGCAGTGCTGGGGGGTCAAACACCGGG. It translates to CASSAGGSNTG. The full CDR3 sequence reads CASSAGGSNTGQLYF.